The rows below give T cell receptor beta chains drawn from one sample of a study of shared clonotypes between healthy human individuals. Sequenced by immunoSEQ multiplex PCR; TCRdb stores in-frame clones only, minus some. The repertoire holds about 2.4 million clones, 90% to 95% seen once, with approximately 0.36% in the top ten. Material for sequencing was naive CD4+ T cells from PBMCs. These receptors were collected from a man between 18 and 35 years old in good health. Some clones in this sample may be carry-over from other donors' samples. CDR3s include the opening cysteine and the closing phenylalanine or tryptophan. D genes are given only for firm matches. Size tells how often a clone was seen (once, few, many) or the class of an expanded clone, and some rows leave it out.

. | few | TRBJ1-1 | TRBV29-1 | CSVEGPVMNTEAFF | TGCAGCGTTGAAGGGCCGGTAATGAACACTGAAGCTTTCTTT
. | . | TRBJ2-1 | TRBV5-8 | CASSLAGGVNEQFF | TGTGCCAGCAGCTTGGCAGGCGGGGTCAATGAGCAGTTCTTC
TRBD2 | . | TRBJ2-7 | TRBV9 | CASSAGGFEQYF | TGTGCCAGCAGCGCGGGGGGGTTCGAGCAGTACTTC
. | once | TRBJ1-2 | TRBV4-1 | CASSQARQTYGYTF | TGCGCCAGCAGCCAAGCGCGGCAGACTTATGGCTACACCTTC
TRBD2 | once | TRBJ2-5 | TRBV7-2 | CASSFRLAGGGETQYF | TGTGCCAGCAGCTTCCGACTAGCGGGAGGAGGAGAGACCCAGTACTTC
TRBD2 | . | TRBJ2-1 | TRBV5-5 | CASSLTSASSYNEQFF | TGTGCCAGCAGCTTGACTAGCGCGAGCTCCTACAATGAGCAGTTCTTC
TRBD1 | once | TRBJ1-2 | TRBV6-1 | CASSWTGFSGYTF | TGTGCCAGCAGCTGGACAGGGTTCAGCGGCTACACCTTC
. | . | TRBJ1-4 | TRBV5-6 | CASSSGRAHEKLFF | TGTGCCAGCAGCTCGGGCCGGGCTCATGAAAAACTGTTTTTT
. | . | TRBJ2-2 | TRBV5-6 | CASSFRSMGTGELFF | TGTGCCAGCAGCTTTAGGTCAATGGGAACCGGGGAGCTGTTTTTT
. | . | TRBJ1-2 | TRBV4-1 | CASSEGRGVYGYTF | TGCGCCAGCAGTGAAGGCAGGGGCGTTTATGGCTACACCTTC
. | . | TRBJ2-5 | TRBV25-1 | CASSELGAGKTQYF | TGTGCCAGCAGTGAATTGGGGGCCGGGAAGACCCAGTACTTC
. | . | TRBJ2-3 | TRBV2 | CASRYETTDTQYF | TGTGCCAGCAGGTACGAAACCACAGATACGCAGTATTTT
. | once | TRBJ2-3 | TRBV25-1 | CASSGVRGTSTDTQYF | TGTGCCAGCAGTGGAGTTAGGGGAACTAGCACAGATACGCAGTATTTT
. | . | TRBJ2-7 | TRBV9 | CASSDQYF | TGTGCCAGCAGCGACCAGTACTTC
. | . | TRBJ1-1 | TRBV2 | CASRTGLNTEAFF | TGTGCCAGCAGAACGGGCCTGAACACTGAAGCTTTCTTT
. | . | TRBJ1-1 | TRBV6-6 | CASSFTRGTEAFF | TGTGCCAGCAGTTTCACCCGGGGCACTGAAGCTTTCTTT
. | . | TRBJ2-7 | TRBV5-1 | CASSLGTTSYEQYF | TGCGCCAGCAGCTTGGGAACTACCTCCTACGAGCAGTACTTC
. | . | TRBJ2-2 | TRBV5-1 | CASSDDSGAGTGELFF | TGCGCCAGCAGCGATGACTCGGGAGCCGGCACCGGGGAGCTGTTTTTT
. | . | TRBJ1-2 | TRBV6-1 | CASSEALLQGWGYTF | TGTGCCAGCAGTGAAGCCCTGTTACAAGGGTGGGGCTACACCTTC
. | . | TRBJ2-7 | TRBV7-9 | CASSLESGRTYEQYF | TGTGCCAGCAGCTTAGAGTCTGGCCGCACCTACGAGCAGTACTTC
. | . | TRBJ1-3 | TRBV5-1 | CASSLAGSVSGNTIYF | TGCGCCAGCAGCTTGGCCGGCAGCGTCTCTGGAAACACCATATATTTT
. | . | TRBJ2-2 | TRBV6-4 | CASSDPNTGELFF | TGTGCCAGCAGTGACCCGAACACCGGGGAGCTGTTTTTT
TRBD2 | . | TRBJ2-5 | TRBV25-1 | CASSERAGAVETQYF | TGTGCCAGCAGTGAACGGGCGGGAGCGGTAGAGACCCAGTACTTC
. | few | TRBJ1-4 | TRBV30 | CAWSGTEKLFF | TGTGCCTGGAGCGGCACCGAAAAACTGTTTTTT
TRBD2 | . | TRBJ2-3 | TRBV29-1 | CSARGASGRFSSTDTQYF | TGCAGCGCGAGGGGGGCTAGCGGGCGCTTTTCTAGCACAGATACGCAGTATTTT
. | . | TRBJ1-2 | TRBV6-5 | CASSTGPRGYTF | TGTGCCAGCAGCACAGGCCCCAGGGGCTACACCTTC
. | . | TRBJ2-7 | TRBV29-1 | CSVLRDPLSYEQYF | TGCAGCGTCCTGCGCGATCCCCTCTCCTACGAGCAGTACTTC
TRBD1 | . | TRBJ2-1 | TRBV6-5 | CASGRQGVNEQFF | TGTGCCAGCGGTCGGCAGGGGGTTAATGAGCAGTTCTTC
TRBD2 | . | TRBJ2-1 | TRBV7-8 | CASSKRAGGTGPYNEQFF | TGTGCCAGCAGCAAAAGGGCGGGGGGAACGGGGCCCTACAATGAGCAGTTCTTC
. | . | TRBJ2-7 | TRBV19 | CASNPRGSYEQYF | TGTGCCAGTAACCCCCGGGGCTCCTACGAGCAGTACTTC
. | . | TRBJ2-7 | TRBV7-2 | CASSPGRSYEQYF | TGTGCCAGCAGCCCGGGACGCTCCTACGAGCAGTACTTC
. | . | TRBJ1-3 | TRBV18 | CASSPQGTPGNTIYF | TGTGCCAGCTCACCACAGGGGACACCTGGAAACACCATATATTTT
TRBD1 | . | TRBJ1-5 | TRBV6-5 | CASGGDRGSQPQHF | TGTGCCAGCGGGGGGGACAGGGGAAGTCAGCCCCAGCATTTT
TRBD1 | . | TRBJ2-7 | TRBV27 | CASSPGQGATYEQYF | TGTGCCAGCAGTCCGGGACAGGGCGCTACCTACGAGCAGTACTTC
. | . | TRBJ2-1 | TRBV7-2 | CASSLGRGHNEQFF | TGTGCCAGCAGCTTAGGCAGGGGCCACAATGAGCAGTTCTTC
. | . | TRBJ2-5 | TRBV25-1 | CASSLTALGETQYF | TGTGCCAGCAGCTTAACTGCTCTTGGGGAGACCCAGTACTTC
TRBD2 | . | TRBJ2-2 | TRBV5-1 | CASYPAGGTGELFF | TGCGCCAGTTATCCAGCGGGAGGGACCGGGGAGCTGTTTTTT
. | . | TRBJ2-1 | TRBV6-6 | CATTGRVYNEQFF | TGTGCCACTACAGGGAGGGTCTACAATGAGCAGTTCTTC
. | . | TRBJ2-1 | TRBV15 | CATSSWRTSYNEQFF | TGTGCCACCAGCAGTTGGAGAACTAGCTACAATGAGCAGTTCTTC
. | few | TRBJ1-2 | TRBV6-6 | CASTDGRRPGGYTF | TGTGCCAGCACCGACGGTAGGAGGCCAGGGGGCTACACCTTC
TRBD1 | . | TRBJ2-5 | TRBV28 | CASSFLFRGPQETQYF | TGTGCCAGCAGTTTTCTATTCAGGGGGCCCCAAGAGACCCAGTACTTC
TRBD1 | . | TRBJ1-1 | TRBV5-1 | CASSLGGRGIDEAFF | TGCGCCAGCAGCTTGGGCGGCAGGGGGATTGATGAAGCTTTCTTT
. | . | TRBJ2-1 | TRBV7-3 | CASSLGTYNEQFF | TGTGCCAGCAGCTTAGGGACCTACAATGAGCAGTTCTTC
. | . | TRBJ2-5 | TRBV5-1 | CASSDGNLQETQYF | TGCGCCAGCAGCGACGGGAACTTACAAGAGACCCAGTACTTC
. | . | TRBJ2-7 | TRBV29-1 | CSVPGVSYEQYF | TGCAGCGTCCCCGGGGTCTCCTACGAGCAGTACTTC
. | . | TRBJ2-2 | TRBV15 | CATSRGGRSSTGELFF | TGTGCCACCAGCAGAGGAGGGCGGAGCTCCACCGGGGAGCTGTTTTTT
TRBD1 | once | TRBJ1-6 | TRBV6-6 | CASSYVAGGSPLHF | TGTGCCAGCAGTTACGTAGCAGGGGGTTCACCCCTCCACTTT
TRBD2 | . | TRBJ2-5 | TRBV2 | CASTPGGGEKTQYF | TGTGCCAGCACCCCGGGGGGTGGGGAGAAGACCCAGTACTTC
. | once | TRBJ1-2 | TRBV28 | CASSFSRGIYNYGYTF | TGTGCCAGCAGTTTTAGCAGGGGAATCTATAACTATGGCTACACCTTC
TRBD2 | . | TRBJ2-1 | TRBV30 | CAWSLRSSGRGNEQFF | TGTGCCTGGAGTCTCCGATCTAGCGGGAGGGGAAATGAGCAGTTCTTC
TRBD2 | . | TRBJ2-7 | TRBV10-3 | CAISESGSGSPSYEQYF | TGTGCCATCAGTGAGAGCGGTAGCGGGAGCCCCTCCTACGAGCAGTACTTC
. | . | TRBJ2-6 | TRBV19 | CASSLGASGANVLTF | TGTGCCAGTAGTTTGGGGGCGTCTGGGGCCAACGTCCTGACTTTC
. | . | TRBJ2-3 | TRBV14 | CASSQVHLRVDSTDTQYF | TGTGCCAGCAGCCAAGTCCACCTCCGGGTGGATAGCACAGATACGCAGTATTTT